Listed here are 17 T cell receptor beta chains from one sample, sequenced in a study of response to subunit inactivated influenza vaccine. Via MiXCR, TCRdb re-called the RT-PCR reads, giving one row per CDR3 protein. The sample has under 850,000 distinct CDR3 sequences; less than 20% are singletons. The starting material was PBMCs from blood, obtained 5 to 6 days after vaccination. These receptors all come from a man aged 50 or older who received an inactivated influenza vaccine.

The J gene is TRBJ2-5, the V gene TRBV6-2 or TRBV6-3; 10 bases map to TRBD2. CDR1 and CDR2 from the germline V gene are MNHEY and SVGEGT. V gave up 5 bases and J gave up 5 bases; unmatched junction bases: 8. The CDR3 consists of 15 residues. CDR3 region: CASSPTSGPEETQYF. The DNA of the CDR3 is TGTGCCAGCAGTCCGACTAGCGGGCCTGAGGAGACCCAGTACTTC.

The chain is built from TRBV4-3 and TRBJ2-3; D ambiguous. Germline-derived CDR1 and CDR2 are LGHNA and YSLEER. The CDR3 length is 14 residues. V lost 4 bases and J 2 bases, leaving 10 bases between the germline ends. This CDR3 reads CASSLRAFTDTQYF. CDR3 bases: TGCGCCAGCAGCCTTAGGGCCTTCACAGATACGCAGTATTTT.

This clonotype was counted at least ten times. The chain links TRBV29-1 to TRBJ2-5; a possible D gene is TRBD1 (5 bases). The CDR3 is made up of 11 amino acids. V was clipped by 3 bases and J by 3 bases, with 5 bases between them. CDR1 is SQVTM and CDR2 is ANQGSEA in the germline V gene. CDR3 nucleotides: TGCAGCGTTGAGACAGAAGAGACCCAGTACTTC. Its translation: CSVETEETQYF.

This clonotype was observed a few times. This chain connects TRBV7-2 to TRBJ2-7; weak D call: TRBD2 (5 bases). Looked up from germline, CDR1 is SGHTA and CDR2 is FQGNSA. Trimming took off 5 bases at V and 8 bases at J, with 13 bases between the two ends. This CDR3 contains 12 residues. The CDR3 region is CASSLMGAQQYF. CDR3 bases: TGTGCCAGCAGCCTTATGGGAGCTCAGCAGTACTTC.

This clonotype was observed a few times. The chain uses TRBV6-1 and TRBJ1-5; 7 nucleotides match TRBD1. Germline assignment: CDR1 MNHNS and CDR2 SASEGT. Losses at the gene ends were 5 bases for V and 0 bases for J; bases not matched to a gene: 13. The CDR3 extends over 18 amino acids. CDR3 sequence reads: CASSPLGQLTYSNQPQHF. In DNA form, the CDR3 reads TGTGCCAGCAGTCCATTGGGACAGCTAACTTATAGCAATCAGCCCCAGCATTTT.

This clonotype was counted a few times. The J gene is TRBJ2-2, the V gene TRBV6-1; 10 bases agree with TRBD2. CDR3 length: 16 residues. CDR1 and CDR2 from the germline V gene are MNHNS and SASEGT. V dropped 5 bases and J dropped 5; count of bases not matched to a gene: 8. As DNA, the CDR3 is TGTGCCAGCAGTCTAGTAGCGGGGGGCCCTACCGGGGAGCTGTTTTTT. This codes for CASSLVAGGPTGELFF.

This chain uses TRBV4-2 with TRBJ2-7; TRBD1 agrees at 10 bases. Germline V lookup: CDR1 LGHNA, CDR2 YNFKEQ. The CDR3 covers 14 residues. The V and J ends lost 5 bases and 9 bases, in that order; junction bases with no gene match: 10. The CDR3 coding sequence is TGTGCCAGCAGCGTCGGGACAGGGGAAATTGGGCAGTACTTC. This codes for CASSVGTGEIGQYF.

A few counts support this clonotype. The chain links TRBV20-1 to TRBJ1-5; D not resolved. The V end was cut by 0 bases, the J end by 0 bases, with 6 bases between. The CDR3 has 14 residues. Germline values: CDR1 DFQATT, CDR2 SNEGSKA (reference sequence). This chain's CDR3 is CSARDMVSNQPQHF. CDR3 coding DNA: TGCAGTGCTAGAGATATGGTTAGCAATCAGCCCCAGCATTTT.

The chain has TRBV20-1 and TRBJ2-3, with 8 positions matching TRBD2. Germline V gene lookup returns CDR1 DFQATT and CDR2 SNEGSKA (reference sequence). The CDR3 is made up of 15 amino acids. V trimming: 3 bases; J trimming: 4 bases; junction bases outside the gene matches: 9. The CDR3 bases are TGCAGTGCTAGTGATGCTAGCGGGTACGCAGATACGCAGTATTTT. This gives the protein CSASDASGYADTQYF.

The chain couples TRBV12-3 or TRBV12-4 to TRBJ1-6; the D gene is possibly TRBD1 (6 bases). The CDR3 consists of 13 residues. Trimming stripped 8 bases from V and 7 bases from J, with 12 bases between. This chain's CDR3 is CASRGQQNSPLHF. The DNA for the CDR3 is TGTGCCAGCCGGGGACAACAAAATTCACCCCTCCACTTT.

This clonotype has more than one count but fewer than ten. The genes are TRBV12-3 or TRBV12-4 and TRBJ2-7; no firm D call. V dropped 4 bases and J dropped 3 bases, with 13 bases sitting between them. The CDR3 is 14 residues long. CDR3 amino acids: CASSSTTRSYEQYF. CDR3 DNA: TGTGCCAGCAGTTCTACAACCAGGAGCTACGAGCAGTACTTC.

This clonotype occurred a few times. This chain connects TRBV18 to TRBJ2-2, with D unclear. V was shortened by 0 bases and J by 6 bases, with 5 bases between the two germline ends. CDR3 size: 13 residues. Germline CDR1 and CDR2: KGHSH and LQKENI. This CDR3 is CASSPPISGELFF. The CDR3 region has the DNA TGTGCCAGCTCACCACCGATATCCGGGGAGCTGTTTTTT. The variable domain in full, with the rest retrieved from reference TRBV18 and TRBJ2-2, is NAGVMQNPRHLVRRRGQEARLRCSPMKGHSHVYWYRQLPEEGLKFMVYLQKENIIDESGMPKERFSAEFPKEGPSILRIQQVVRGDSAAYFCASSPPISGELFFGEGSRLTVL.

The chain employs TRBV9 and TRBJ2-2; 8 nucleotides match TRBD1. Germline V gene sequence: CDR1 SGDLS, CDR2 YYNGEE. The CDR3 covers 16 residues. V was pared by 0 bases and J by 5 bases, with 6 bases of the junction left unmatched. The CDR3 bases are TGTGCCAGCAGCGTAGGGCAGGGGGCGCGGACCGGGGAGCTGTTTTTT. This gives the protein CASSVGQGARTGELFF.

This clonotype was recorded a few times. V usage is TRBV6-5 and J usage is TRBJ2-2; D gene uncertain. The germline V gene has CDR1 MNHEY and CDR2 SVGAGI. This CDR3 is built from 13 residues. V dropped 0 bases and J dropped 6 bases, with 5 bases sitting between them. The CDR3 nucleotides read TGTGCCAGCAGTTACTCGACGGCCGGGGAGCTGTTTTTT. Translated, it gives CASSYSTAGELFF.

This clonotype turned up a few times. In DNA, the CDR3 is TGCGCCAGCAGCCAAGGGCCAGCGGGCGACAACGAGCAGTACTTC. Translated, it gives CASSQGPAGDNEQYF. This chain uses TRBV4-1 with TRBJ2-7, with a weak D call TRBD2 (6 bases). V was pared by 1 base and J by 5 bases, with 15 bases between. The CDR3 totals 15 residues. CDR1 and CDR2 from the germline V gene are MGHRA and YSYEKL.

This clonotype was observed once. V is TRBV3-1 and J is TRBJ2-1, with a tentative D call TRBD2 (5 bases). The ends were cut back, 0 bases at V and 9 bases at J, with 12 bases in the middle. CDR1 and CDR2 (germline): LGHDT, YNNKEL (reference sequence). The CDR3 contains 14 residues. The CDR3 DNA reads as TGTGCCAGCAGCCAAGATGCCGGTCGGGGTGAGCAGTTCTTC. Translated, it gives CASSQDAGRGEQFF.

The rearrangement uses TRBV5-1 and TRBJ2-5; 8 positions agree with TRBD1. Looked up from germline, CDR1 is SGHRS and CDR2 is YFSETQ. V lost 3 bases to trimming and J lost 5 bases; unmatched junction nucleotides: 9. This CDR3 is 15 amino acids long. The CDR3 region has the DNA TGCGCCAGCAGCTGGAGGACAGGGCGATTGGAGACCCAGTACTTC. Translation gives CASSWRTGRLETQYF.